Below are 26 T cell receptor beta chains sequenced from a single sample in a study of blood T cell repertoires in COVID-19 (TCRdb year 2020). Libraries came from the immunoSEQ multiplex PCR assay. Entries here come from immuneACCESS through TCRdb and include only in-frame sequences with V and J called. Some clones fail to appear in such tables; in the studies checked, an unresolved V gene covers under half of the shortfall, and the cause of the remainder is unknown. The sample profile shows about 88,000 clones; roughly nine tenths of them were found once. The top ten constitute about 1.8% of the sample. Input material: peripheral blood. Receptor source: a human donor with active COVID-19. The donor label of this sample is uncertain.

The V and J genes are TRBV7-6 and TRBJ2-3; 12 positions agree with TRBD2. The trim removed 5 bases at V and 2 bases at J, leaving 5 bases unmatched. The germline V gene encodes CDR1 SGHVS and CDR2 FNYEAQ. This CDR3 contains 16 residues. Written as DNA, the CDR3 is TGTGCCAGCAGCCCCCTAGCGGGGGGGCTCACAGATACGCAGTATTTT. This gives the protein CASSPLAGGLTDTQYF.

The chain has TRBV28 and TRBJ2-6; TRBD1 aligns across 11 bases. The CDR3 has 16 residues. V trimming: 5 bases; J trimming: 3 bases; junction bases outside the gene matches: 3. The germline gives CDR1 MDHEN, CDR2 SYDVKM. The CDR3 reads CASSGQGANGANVLTF. CDR3 in DNA: TGTGCCAGCAGTGGACAGGGGGCTAATGGGGCCAACGTCCTGACTTTC.

This chain uses TRBV25-1 with TRBJ1-1, with no clear D. The CDR3 consists of 11 residues. Trimming left V 3 bases short and J 7 bases short, with 6 bases between. From germline, CDR1 is MGHDK and CDR2 SYGVNS. This CDR3 reads CASSDEHEAFF. The DNA of the CDR3 is TGTGCCAGCAGTGATGAGCATGAAGCTTTCTTT.

V gene TRBV7-9 combines with J gene TRBJ1-3; D is perhaps TRBD1 (5 bases). Trimming took off 5 bases at V and 6 bases at J, with 20 bases between the two ends. CDR3 size: 16 residues. The V gene's germline CDR1 is SEHNR and CDR2 FQNEAQ (reference sequence). The CDR3 DNA reads as TGTGCCAGCAGCCCCGACAGCTTAGGCTGGGAAAACACCATATATTTT. Amino acid sequence: CASSPDSLGWENTIYF.

This clone appeared once. This chain connects TRBV24-1 to TRBJ2-7; D might be TRBD1 (5 bases). V was pared by 4 bases and J by 9 bases, with 18 bases between. The CDR3 runs 14 residues. From germline, CDR1 is KGHDR and CDR2 SFDVKD. The CDR3 loop reads CATSEPTDPSWQYF. The CDR3 coding sequence is TGTGCCACCAGTGAGCCGACAGATCCCAGCTGGCAGTACTTC.

About this clone: The sample contains more than one DNA sequence encoding this CDR3. The chain employs TRBV3-1 (or the pseudogene TRBV3-2) and TRBJ2-2; 13 bases agree with TRBD2. The CDR3 spans 17 residues. The J segment lost 3 bases and the V segment lost 3 bases, leaving 4 bases of the junction unmatched. CDR1 and CDR2 (germline): LGHDT, YNNKEL (reference sequence). This CDR3 reads CASSHAGLAGDTGELFF. The CDR3 bases are TGTGCCAGCAGCCACGCAGGACTAGCGGGGGACACCGGGGAGCTGTTTTTT.

This clone was seen a few times. J is TRBJ1-2 and V is TRBV2; D possibly corresponds to TRBD1 (6 bases). V was cut by 8 bases and J by 5 bases, with 12 bases left in between. The CDR3 is made up of 12 amino acids. Per the germline V gene, CDR1 is SNHLY and CDR2 is FYNNEI. CDR3 sequence (DNA): TGTGCCAGCTTACAGGGTGGATATGGCTACACCTTC. Protein sequence: CASLQGGYGYTF.

This chain uses TRBV21-1 with TRBJ2-3; the D call in the table, TRBD2, was not verified against the DNA. TRBV21-1 is a listed pseudogene. The CDR3 loop spans 11 amino acids. The DNA of the CDR3 is TGTGCCAGCAGAGCCACAGATACGCAGTATTTT. Its protein product is CASRATDTQYF.

The V gene is TRBV2, the J gene TRBJ1-5; a possible D gene is TRBD1 (5 bases). CDR1 and CDR2 (germline): SNHLY, FYNNEI. The V gene lost 4 bases and the J gene lost 2 bases, with 12 bases spanning the gap. This CDR3 region has 15 residues. The CDR3 is CASSGSLGGNQPQHF. CDR3 nucleotide sequence: TGTGCCAGCAGTGGGAGTTTAGGGGGCAATCAGCCCCAGCATTTT.

The chain joins TRBV7-2 to TRBJ1-5; D might be TRBD1 (6 bases). V lost 2 bases and J lost 9, with 11 bases in between. The CDR3 runs 13 residues. Germline CDR1 and CDR2: SGHTA and FQGNSA. CDR3 region: CASSLKGDRPQHF. CDR3 nucleotides: TGTGCCAGCAGCTTAAAGGGGGACCGGCCCCAGCATTTT.

This chain links TRBV7-2 with TRBJ1-1, with 7 bases fitting TRBD1. Per germline, CDR1 SGHTA and CDR2 FQGNSA. V lost 7 bases and J lost 2; bases outside the gene matches: 4. This CDR3 spans 13 amino acids. Here the CDR3 reads CASNGQANTEAFF. For the CDR3, the DNA is TGTGCCAGCAACGGACAGGCTAACACTGAAGCTTTCTTT.

This clone was seen a few times. The chain couples TRBV18 to TRBJ2-7, with 7 nucleotides matching TRBD1. J lost 2 bases, V lost 3 bases, and 10 bases had no gene match. The CDR3 loop spans 16 amino acids. CDR1 and CDR2 (germline): KGHSH, LQKENI. CDR3 in amino acids: CASSPREGAEAYEQYF. For the CDR3, the DNA is TGTGCCAGCTCACCCCGAGAGGGGGCAGAGGCCTACGAGCAGTACTTC. The full variable domain, rest sourced from reference TRBV18 and TRBJ2-7, is NAGVMQNPRHLVRRRGQEARLRCSPMKGHSHVYWYRQLPEEGLKFMVYLQKENIIDESGMPKERFSAEFPKEGPSILRIQQVVRGDSAAYFCASSPREGAEAYEQYFGPGTRLTVT.

The count of this clone is one. The chain couples TRBV27 to TRBJ2-7; 10 positions match TRBD2. There are 16 residues in the CDR3. CDR1 is MNHEY and CDR2 is SMNVEV in the germline V gene (reference sequence). Trimming at V came to 0 bases and at J to 3 bases, leaving 5 bases not matched to a gene. In DNA form, the CDR3 reads TGTGCCAGCAGTTTATCTGCGCCTAGCGGGGGCTACGAGCAGTACTTC. Translated, it gives CASSLSAPSGGYEQYF.

The rearrangement joins TRBV24-1 to TRBJ2-3, with TRBD2 matching 8 bases. Germline assignment: CDR1 KGHDR and CDR2 SFDVKD. The CDR3 spans 14 residues. V lost 9 bases, J lost 5 bases, and 9 bases stayed unmatched. The CDR3 nucleotides are TGTGCCACCTCGGCGGGGGGCTGGGGAGATACGCAGTATTTT. Translation gives CATSAGGWGDTQYF.

This clone was seen only once. This chain connects TRBV25-1 to TRBJ2-5; a possible D gene is TRBD1 (6 bases). There are 14 residues in the CDR3. Germline V CDR1 and CDR2: MGHDK, SYGVNS. V lost 0 bases to trimming and J lost 7 bases, with 12 bases between them. The DNA of the CDR3 is TGTGCCAGCAGTGAATACGGAACAGGGCCGACCCAGTACTTC. Amino acid sequence: CASSEYGTGPTQYF.

The chain uses TRBV2 and TRBJ2-3, with TRBD2 identical over 9 bases. From germline, CDR1 is SNHLY and CDR2 FYNNEI. Trimming cost V 7 bases and J 1 base; bases outside gene matches: 6. This CDR3 is 15 amino acids long. The CDR3 nucleotides read TGTGCCAGCATGGGCGGGGGGGCCGGCACAGATACGCAGTATTTT. Residues: CASMGGGAGTDTQYF.

This clone has just a few counts. This sequence joins TRBV6-5 and TRBJ1-1, with 9 bases that match TRBD1. This CDR3 is 14 amino acids long. Unmatched junction bases numbered 4, after V lost 8 bases and J lost 0 bases. The V gene's germline CDR1 is MNHEY and CDR2 SVGAGI. CDR3 DNA sequence: TGTGCCAGCCGAGGGACAGGGATGAACACTGAAGCTTTCTTT. Amino acids: CASRGTGMNTEAFF.

This chain connects TRBV6-6 to TRBJ2-1, with 7 bases identical to TRBD1. V was pared by 5 bases and J by 1 base, with 14 bases of the junction left unmatched. In germline, CDR1 is MNHNY, CDR2 SVGAGI (reference sequence). CDR3 size: 18 residues. The CDR3 is CASSRRNPGQSSYNEQFF. The CDR3 DNA is TGTGCCAGCAGTCGCAGGAACCCGGGACAGAGTTCCTACAATGAGCAGTTCTTC.

This chain connects TRBV4-2 to TRBJ1-1; maybe TRBD1 (6 bases). The CDR3 contains 15 residues. Germline V lookup: CDR1 LGHNA, CDR2 YNFKEQ. Deletions cut 0 bases from V and 6 bases from J, with 14 bases between. The DNA for the CDR3 is TGTGCCAGCAGCCAAGAACAGGGAGGGCTGGCTGAAGCTTTCTTT. This encodes CASSQEQGGLAEAFF.

The chain recombines TRBV6-5 with TRBJ2-7; TRBD1 matches at 9 bases. J gave up 3 bases and V 7 bases, and 10 bases lay outside the gene matches. The CDR3 is made up of 15 amino acids. Germline-derived CDR1 and CDR2 are MNHEY and SVGAGI. CDR3 amino acids: CASTSRQGGYYEQYF. The CDR3 DNA reads TGTGCCAGCACCTCCAGACAGGGGGGGTACTACGAGCAGTACTTC.

The chain's CDR3 is CASSQDRTPDKNTEAFF. The CDR3 coding sequence is TGTGCCAGCAGCCAGGACAGAACACCCGATAAGAACACTGAAGCTTTCTTT. V and J are TRBV7-2 and TRBJ1-1, with a tentative D call TRBD1 (6 bases). The CDR3 is 17 residues long. Germline V gene sequence: CDR1 SGHTA, CDR2 FQGNSA. V lost 5 bases, J lost 1 base, and 20 bases lay in between.

The chain combines TRBV12-5 with TRBJ1-4; 7 bases line up with TRBD1. This CDR3 is built from 17 residues. V gave up 0 bases and J gave up 8 bases; unmatched junction bases: 12. CDR1 is LGHNT, CDR2 FRNRAP, per germline. Here the CDR3 reads CASGLVQGGRYGEKLFF. DNA for the CDR3: TGTGCTAGTGGTTTGGTCCAGGGGGGCCGTTATGGGGAAAAACTGTTTTTT.

The CDR3 DNA sequence: TGTGCCAGCAGGGGCAGAGTAAACACCTCCTTTAACTATGGCTACACCTTC. Its protein product is CASRGRVNTSFNYGYTF. J is TRBJ1-2 and V is TRBV27, with unresolved D. In germline, CDR1 is MNHEY, CDR2 SMNVEV (reference sequence). This CDR3 has 17 amino acids. Deletions cut 6 bases from V and 1 base from J, with 21 bases between.

V usage is TRBV6-5 and J usage is TRBJ1-2; 9 bases agree with TRBD1. The V gene's germline CDR1 is MNHEY and CDR2 SVGAGI. The junction had 6 bases not matched to a gene; V was cut back by 11 bases and J by 2 bases. The CDR3 spans 13 residues. Written as DNA, the CDR3 is TGTGCCCTTAACGACAGGGGGAACTATGGCTACACCTTC. Its translation: CALNDRGNYGYTF.

The J gene is TRBJ2-2, the V gene TRBV9; 16 bases match TRBD2. Germline CDR1 reads SGDLS; CDR2 reads YYNGEE. Unmatched junction bases numbered 7, after V lost 7 bases and J lost 7 bases. The length of the CDR3 is 16 residues. Here the CDR3 reads CASAGTSGGASGELFF. CDR3 DNA: TGTGCCAGCGCCGGGACTAGCGGGGGGGCGAGCGGGGAGCTGTTTTTT.

The V gene is TRBV2, the J gene TRBJ1-5; D is possibly TRBD1 (5 bases). Per the germline V gene, CDR1 is SNHLY and CDR2 is FYNNEI. This CDR3 has 12 residues. The ends were cut back, 9 bases at V and 3 bases at J, with 9 bases in the middle. CDR3 sequence reads: CASMDNNQPQHF. CDR3 bases: TGTGCCAGTATGGACAACAATCAGCCCCAGCATTTT.